The rows below give T cell receptor beta chains drawn from one sample of a study of CD8 T cells in ankylosing spondylitis. TCRdb passed the 5' RACE reads through MiXCR, listing each CDR3 protein once. This sample carries about 480,000 distinct CDR3 sequences, about a sixth of them seen once, and the ten largest clones take under 1.2%. The sequenced material came from blood, either unsorted or a sorted T cell fraction (not recorded which). The receptors were gathered from a male donor with ankylosing spondylitis. Each CDR3 is given with its conserved first and last residue. D genes are given only for firm matches. Clone size is not always given. Where it is, it says once, few, many or a class for expanded clones.

TRBJ1-2 | TRBD1 | few | TRBV5-1 | CASSVGDRGGGYTF | TGCGCCAGCAGCGTTGGCGACAGGGGAGGAGGCTACACCTTC
TRBJ2-2 | - | many | TRBV5-1 | CASSLGHTNTGELFF | TGCGCCAGCAGCTTGGGCCACACAAACACCGGGGAGCTGTTTTTT
TRBJ1-4 | - | many | TRBV5-1 | CASSLGRSTNEKLFF | TGCGCCAGCAGCTTGGGGCGTTCGACTAATGAAAAACTGTTTTTT
TRBJ2-2 | TRBD2 | few | TRBV9 | CASSVGAGGPLDTGELFF | TGTGCCAGCAGCGTTGGAGCGGGAGGGCCGTTAGACACCGGGGAGCTGTTTTTT
TRBJ2-1 | TRBD1 | - | TRBV6-1 | CASATGQGVSGQFF | TGTGCCAGCGCTACGGGACAGGGCGTGAGCGGGCAGTTCTTC
TRBJ2-3 | - | many | TRBV5-1 | CASSPGDGVGTDTQYF | TGCGCCAGCAGCCCCGGAGACGGGGTGGGGACAGATACGCAGTATTTT
TRBJ1-1 | TRBD1 | - | TRBV6-1 | CASSVGQGFWAFF | TGTGCCAGCAGTGTTGGACAGGGATTTTGGGCTTTCTTT
TRBJ2-7 | - | - | TRBV5-1 | CASSLGPDRTYEQYF | TGCGCCAGCAGCCTGGGACCGGATAGAACCTACGAGCAGTACTTC
TRBJ2-1 | TRBD2 | - | TRBV12-3/TRBV12-4 | CASSSRRETTYNEQFF | TGTGCCAGCAGTTCCCGGCGGGAGACCACCTACAATGAGCAGTTCTTC
TRBJ2-2 | - | - | TRBV4-1 | CASSQDTAGKGNTGELFF | TGCGCCAGCAGCCAAGATACTGCGGGGAAGGGGAACACCGGGGAGCTGTTTTTT
TRBJ1-2 | TRBD1 | - | TRBV5-1 | CASSLTGAEEGYTF | TGCGCCAGCAGCTTGACAGGGGCGGAGGAGGGCTACACCTTC
TRBJ2-5 | TRBD2 | - | TRBV9 | CASSTSGRVQETQYF | TGTGCCAGCAGCACTAGCGGGAGGGTCCAAGAGACCCAGTACTTC
TRBJ2-5 | TRBD2 | few | TRBV29-1 | CSGIAGGFETQYF | TGCAGCGGGATAGCGGGAGGTTTTGAGACCCAGTACTTC
TRBJ2-1 | - | - | TRBV2 | CASSEFGYEQFF | TGTGCCAGCAGTGAATTTGGGTATGAGCAGTTCTTC
TRBJ1-1 | - | - | TRBV20-1 | CSARDGDRMNTEAFF | TGCAGTGCTAGAGACGGGGACCGGATGAACACTGAAGCTTTCTTT
TRBJ1-3 | - | - | TRBV27 | CASSLRGGNSGNTIYF | TGTGCCAGCAGTCTTCGTGGCGGGAACTCTGGAAACACCATATATTTT
TRBJ1-1 | - | - | TRBV20-1 | CSAPRVRPMNTEAFF | TGCAGTGCTCCCAGGGTAAGGCCCATGAACACTGAAGCTTTCTTT
TRBJ2-3 | - | few | TRBV29-1 | CSVDQGSRDTQYF | TGCAGCGTTGACCAGGGGAGTAGAGATACGCAGTATTTT
TRBJ1-6 | - | many | TRBV12-3/TRBV12-4 | CASSLMGNRLDSPLHF | TGTGCCAGCAGTTTGATGGGTAATCGGTTGGATTCACCCCTCCACTTT
TRBJ2-5 | TRBD1 | few | TRBV7-6 | CASSTHLRDRGPYTETQYF | TGTGCCAGCAGCACCCATTTAAGGGACAGGGGCCCTTATACGGAGACCCAGTACTTC
TRBJ1-2 | - | few | TRBV7-9 | CASSSGWGYYTF | TGTGCCAGCAGCTCCGGGTGGGGGTATTACACCTTC
TRBJ1-1 | - | - | TRBV29-1 | CSVVLGANTEAFF | TGCAGCGTTGTTTTAGGGGCTAACACTGAAGCTTTCTTT
TRBJ2-1 | TRBD1 | many | TRBV11-2 | CASSPIGTGGLVGSYNEQFF | TGTGCCAGCAGCCCGATCGGGACAGGGGGCCTTGTGGGCTCCTACAATGAGCAGTTCTTC
TRBJ2-7 | - | - | TRBV7-8 | CASSRADFRESYEQYF | TGTGCCAGCAGCCGCGCAGATTTCAGGGAAAGCTACGAGCAGTACTTC
TRBJ1-2 | TRBD1 | few | TRBV12-3/TRBV12-4 | CASSLRTGGIYGYTF | TGTGCCAGCAGTCTCCGAACAGGGGGCATCTATGGCTACACCTTC
TRBJ2-6 | - | - | TRBV19 | CASSTREPSGANVLTF | TGTGCCAGTAGTACGCGAGAACCCTCTGGGGCCAACGTCCTGACTTTC
TRBJ2-1 | TRBD1 | - | TRBV6-2/TRBV6-3 | CASRDRLYNEQFF | TGTGCCAGTCGGGACAGGCTCTACAATGAGCAGTTCTTC
TRBJ2-2 | TRBD2 | - | TRBV20-1 | CSASGRVDTGELFF | TGCAGTGCTAGCGGGAGGGTCGACACCGGGGAGCTGTTTTTT
TRBJ2-7 | - | - | TRBV20-1 | CSARDPGILREQYF | TGCAGTGCTAGAGATCCCGGGATTCTTCGAGAGCAGTACTTC
TRBJ2-7 | TRBD1 | - | TRBV3-1 | CASSPGTVLTYEQYF | TGTGCCAGCAGCCCGGGGACAGTTCTTACCTACGAGCAGTACTTC
TRBJ2-7 | - | - | TRBV5-1 | CASSWGDSGRYEQYF | TGCGCCAGCAGCTGGGGGGACAGCGGACGTTACGAGCAGTACTTC
TRBJ2-5 | - | few | TRBV2 | CASSVSGNQETQYF | TGTGCCAGCAGCGTATCGGGAAACCAAGAGACCCAGTACTTC
TRBJ2-4 | - | - | TRBV6-1 | CASSEYAYIQYF | TGTGCCAGCAGTGAATATGCCTACATTCAGTACTTC
TRBJ2-5 | TRBD1 | - | TRBV7-2 | CASSPSGGQGETQYF | TGTGCCAGCAGCCCTTCGGGGGGACAGGGGGAGACCCAGTACTTC
TRBJ1-2 | - | - | TRBV5-5 | CASSLNEGLGYTF | TGTGCCAGCAGCCTGAATGAGGGGCTTGGCTACACCTTC
TRBJ2-2 | TRBD1 | - | TRBV6-1 | CASGQGTVGELFF | TGTGCCAGCGGACAGGGTACGGTCGGGGAGCTGTTTTTT
TRBJ2-5 | - | - | TRBV6-1 | CASHRLGASETQYF | TGTGCCAGTCACAGATTGGGGGCGAGTGAGACCCAGTACTTC
TRBJ2-1 | - | many | TRBV5-1 | CASSLARVDGEQFF | TGCGCCAGCAGCTTGGCTAGGGTGGATGGTGAGCAGTTCTTC
TRBJ1-1 | TRBD1 | few | TRBV9 | CASSVDGRGSTEAFF | TGTGCCAGCAGCGTAGATGGCAGGGGGAGCACTGAAGCTTTCTTT
TRBJ1-5 | - | many | TRBV15 | CATRGTYSNQPQHF | TGTGCCACCCGCGGGACGTATAGCAATCAGCCCCAGCATTTT
TRBJ2-3 | TRBD2 | few | TRBV2 | CASSLGGRSDTQYF | TGTGCCAGCAGTCTCGGCGGGAGGTCGGATACGCAGTATTTT
TRBJ2-3 | TRBD1 | few | TRBV5-1 | CASSSGTGYSDTQYF | TGCGCCAGCAGCAGCGGGACAGGGTATTCAGATACGCAGTATTTT
TRBJ1-1 | - | many | TRBV19 | CASTRKTHTEAFF | TGTGCCAGTACCCGGAAGACCCACACTGAAGCTTTCTTT
TRBJ2-1 | TRBD1 | few | TRBV5-6 | CASSAPGQASYNEQFF | TGTGCCAGCAGCGCCCCGGGACAGGCATCCTACAATGAGCAGTTCTTC
TRBJ1-6 | - | few | TRBV5-1 | CASRRDSYNSPLHF | TGCGCCAGCAGGAGGGACTCCTATAATTCACCCCTCCACTTT
TRBJ1-2 | - | few | TRBV18 | CASSVDSTYGYTF | TGTGCCAGCTCTGTCGACAGCACCTATGGCTACACCTTC
TRBJ2-5 | TRBD1 | - | TRBV10-3 | CAIRETGSGETQYF | TGTGCCATCAGGGAGACAGGGAGTGGGGAGACCCAGTACTTC
TRBJ2-7 | - | few | TRBV5-1 | CASSPSAASSYEQYF | TGCGCCAGCAGCCCCTCAGCCGCGTCCTCCTACGAGCAGTACTTC
TRBJ2-4 | - | - | TRBV20-1 | CSANLEGNRAKNIQYF | TGCAGTGCTAACTTGGAGGGGAACAGAGCCAAAAACATTCAGTACTTC
TRBJ2-7 | TRBD2 | many | TRBV12-3/TRBV12-4 | CASSLAGGPYEQYF | TGTGCCAGCAGTCTAGCGGGAGGGCCCTACGAGCAGTACTTC